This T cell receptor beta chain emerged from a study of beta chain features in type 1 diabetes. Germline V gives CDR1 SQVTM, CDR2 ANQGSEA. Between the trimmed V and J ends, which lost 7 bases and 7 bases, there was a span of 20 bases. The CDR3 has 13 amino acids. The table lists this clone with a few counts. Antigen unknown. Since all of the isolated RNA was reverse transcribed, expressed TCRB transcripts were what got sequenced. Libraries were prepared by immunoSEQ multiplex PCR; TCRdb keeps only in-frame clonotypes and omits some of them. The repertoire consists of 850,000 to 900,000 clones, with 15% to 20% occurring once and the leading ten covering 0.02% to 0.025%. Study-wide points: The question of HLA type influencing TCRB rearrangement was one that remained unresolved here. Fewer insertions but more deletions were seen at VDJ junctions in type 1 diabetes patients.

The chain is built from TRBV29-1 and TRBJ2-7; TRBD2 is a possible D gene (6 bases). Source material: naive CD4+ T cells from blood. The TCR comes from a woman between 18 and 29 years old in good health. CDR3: CSAVRDFTTEQYF. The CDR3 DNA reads TGCAGCGCGGTCCGGGACTTCACTACGGAGCAGTACTTC.